The sample holds a few counts of the clone carrying this T cell receptor (beta chain). Its antigen remains unidentified. Researchers ran the PCR with 60 Vbeta and 13 Jbeta primers. Method: immunoSEQ multiplex PCR; TCRdb's copy keeps in-frame clones and lacks some. The data contain roughly 100,000 clones, about four fifths of them singletons. This sample stems from a study of cytomegalovirus exposure and HLA in healthy donors. General observations from the study: TCR beta sequences reportedly predicted most subjects' HLA-A and HLA-B alleles accurately. Donor immune exposure was known only as CMV serostatus.

The receptor's source is a woman aged 40 to 55 in good health and CMV-seronegative. The specimen was PBMCs.

The CDR3 is CASSPDRDYGYTF. CDR3 DNA: TGTGCCAGCAGCCCGGACAGAGACTATGGCTACACCTTC. The chain combines TRBV7-2 with TRBJ1-2; the D gene is possibly TRBD1 (6 bases). Trimming took off 5 bases at V and 3 bases at J, with 10 bases between the two ends. Germline V lookup: CDR1 SGHTA, CDR2 FQGNSA. The CDR3 covers 13 residues. The full variable domain, rest sourced from reference TRBV7-2 and TRBJ1-2, is GAGVSQSPSNKVTEKGKDVELRCDPISGHTALYWYRQSLGQGLEFLIYFQGNSAPDKSGLPSDRFSAERTGGSVSTLTIQRTQQEDSAVYLCASSPDRDYGYTFGSGTRLTVV.